The 30 T cell receptor beta chains below all came from one sample that was sequenced in a study of blood T cell repertoires in COVID-19. The repertoire was sequenced with immunoSEQ multiplex PCR; TCRdb's copy has only in-frame clones and lacks some. Found here are some 50,000 clones, 86% of them singletons; the top ten hold less than 2.5%. The sample was peripheral blood. Every receptor here comes from a woman aged 60-75 years with acute or convalescent COVID-19.

This sequence joins TRBV9 and TRBJ1-1, with 7 bases identical to TRBD1. The ends lost 0 bases at V and 6 bases at J; junction bases unmatched: 8. The germline V gene has CDR1 SGDLS and CDR2 YYNGEE. The CDR3 has 15 amino acids. CDR3: CASSVGAGGGPEAFF. The CDR3 region has the DNA TGTGCCAGCAGCGTAGGCGCAGGGGGAGGTCCTGAAGCTTTCTTT.

DNA for the CDR3: TGTGCCAGCAGCTTAAAGGGGATGAACACTGAAGCTTTCTTT. Translation: CASSLKGMNTEAFF. The genes are TRBV7-2 and TRBJ1-1, with D possibly TRBD1 on 5 matching bases. Germline CDR1 is SGHTA and CDR2 is FQGNSA. Trimming stripped 2 bases from V and 0 bases from J, with 7 bases between. The CDR3 is made up of 14 amino acids.

The chain employs TRBV6-1 and TRBJ1-1; no clear D. CDR3 length equals 14 residues. The germline gives CDR1 MNHNS, CDR2 SASEGT. V lost 0 bases and J lost 9, with 14 bases in between. CDR3 bases: TGTGCCAGCAGTGAAGCGATGGTCGCAGAAAAAGCTTTCTTT. This codes for CASSEAMVAEKAFF.

The J gene is TRBJ1-1, the V gene TRBV6-5; 9 bases agree with TRBD1. Trimming removed 6 bases from V and 1 base from J; junction bases left unmatched: 0. Germline V gene sequence: CDR1 MNHEY, CDR2 SVGAGI. The CDR3 spans 13 residues. CDR3 sequence reads: CASRTGGNTEAFF. The CDR3, as DNA: TGTGCCAGCAGGACAGGGGGGAACACTGAAGCTTTCTTT.

This rearrangement joins TRBV5-1 to TRBJ1-2; D may be TRBD1 (5 bases). In germline, CDR1 is SGHRS, CDR2 YFSETQ. V was clipped by 4 bases and J by 3 bases, with 13 bases between them. The CDR3 has 14 residues. CDR3 DNA: TGCGCCAGCAGCCAGGGTAGTGTGGACTATGGCTACACCTTC. This codes for CASSQGSVDYGYTF.

This chain uses TRBV2 with TRBJ1-5, with 8 bases lining up with TRBD1. The trim removed 3 bases at V and 9 bases at J, leaving 7 bases unmatched. The CDR3 is made up of 14 amino acids. Germline assignment: CDR1 SNHLY and CDR2 FYNNEI. The CDR3 reads CASSETGAGVPQHF. DNA for the CDR3: TGTGCCAGCAGTGAGACAGGGGCCGGGGTGCCCCAGCATTTT.

J is TRBJ2-1 and V is TRBV2, with 7 bases aligning to TRBD2. The junction had 10 bases not matched to a gene; V was cut back by 7 bases and J by 7 bases. The CDR3 sequence is 14 residues long. Germline-derived CDR1 and CDR2 are SNHLY and FYNNEI. The CDR3 spells CASTSSGYRNEQFF. The CDR3 nucleotides read TGTGCCAGCACCTCTAGCGGTTACCGGAATGAGCAGTTCTTC.

This rearrangement joins TRBV6-5 to TRBJ1-1; D gene unclear. V was clipped by 6 bases and J by 1 base, with 15 bases between them. The CDR3 is 15 residues long. Germline assignment: CDR1 MNHEY and CDR2 SVGAGI. Here the CDR3 reads CASRDSGLGNTEAFF. In DNA form, the CDR3 reads TGTGCCAGCAGAGATTCAGGACTGGGGAACACTGAAGCTTTCTTT.

This chain connects TRBV5-4 to TRBJ2-2; 8 bases agree with TRBD2. Per germline, CDR1 SGHNT and CDR2 YYREEE (reference sequence). The trim removed 0 bases at V and 8 bases at J, leaving 9 bases unmatched. This CDR3 comprises 16 residues. CDR3 protein: CASSLASGGALGELFF. CDR3 bases: TGTGCCAGCAGCTTGGCATCCGGGGGGGCCCTTGGGGAGCTGTTTTTT.

This clone was seen more than once but under ten times. The rearrangement uses TRBV7-2 and TRBJ1-1; 9 nucleotides match TRBD1. Germline V gene data show CDR1 as SGHTA and CDR2 as FQGNSA. The CDR3 is made up of 15 amino acids. V shed 3 bases and J 4 bases; nucleotides not matched to a gene: 6. The CDR3 is CASSFPGQGRTEAFF. CDR3 coding DNA: TGTGCCAGCAGCTTCCCGGGACAGGGCCGCACTGAAGCTTTCTTT.

V and J are TRBV11-2 and TRBJ1-1; 7 nucleotides line up with TRBD1. There are 15 residues in the CDR3. Trimming took 0 bases from V and 1 from J; bases not matched to a gene: 2. From germline, CDR1 is SGHAT and CDR2 FQNNGV. In DNA, the CDR3 is TGTGCCAGCAGCTTAGATTCAGGGGGGAACACTGAAGCTTTCTTT. It specifies CASSLDSGGNTEAFF.

This sequence joins TRBV4-1 and TRBJ2-1; D perhaps matches TRBD2 (5 bases). The CDR3 runs 15 residues. V lost 4 bases and J lost 2, with 12 bases in between. Germline lookup yields CDR1 MGHRA and CDR2 YSYEKL. The CDR3 reads CASSPSAGAYNEQFF. The CDR3 DNA is TGCGCCAGCAGCCCCTCGGCCGGGGCCTACAATGAGCAGTTCTTC.

The chain joins TRBV10-3 to TRBJ2-1; 8 bases align to TRBD2. Germline-derived CDR1 and CDR2 are ENHRY and SYGVKD. J gave up 4 bases and V 3 bases, and 8 bases lay outside the gene matches. This CDR3 is built from 16 residues. The CDR3 region has the DNA TGTGCCATCAGTGACTCCGGGGGGGCCGGTTACAATGAGCAGTTCTTC. It translates to CAISDSGGAGYNEQFF.

CDR3 bases: TGTGCCAGTAGTCCAGGGATGGGGTTCGAGCAGTACTTC. Encoded protein: CASSPGMGFEQYF. The V call is TRBV19, the J call TRBJ2-7; D possibly corresponds to TRBD1 (5 bases). CDR1 is LNHDA, CDR2 SQIVND, per germline (reference sequence). Trimming removed 5 bases from V and 6 bases from J, with 14 bases in between. The CDR3 consists of 13 residues.

The sample holds a few counts of this clone. V usage is TRBV2 and J usage is TRBJ2-7, with 8 bases lining up with TRBD1. Germline CDR1 and CDR2: SNHLY and FYNNEI. The length of the CDR3 is 13 residues. With 10 bases clipped from V and 6 bases from J, the junction kept 11 bases outside the gene matches. CDR3: CATGTGFTGEQYF. CDR3 DNA: TGTGCCACCGGGACAGGTTTTACGGGCGAGCAGTACTTC.

The chain uses TRBV6-5 and TRBJ2-3, with TRBD2 identical over 12 bases. The germline V gene encodes CDR1 MNHEY and CDR2 SVGAGI. J was trimmed by 5 bases and V by 0 bases; bases with no gene match: 3. The CDR3 is 16 residues long. CDR3 bases: TGTGCCAGCAGTTACTCGGTGACTAGCGGGAGAGATACGCAGTATTTT. Translated: CASSYSVTSGRDTQYF.

V is TRBV4-2 and J is TRBJ1-5; D is undetermined. CDR1 is LGHNA, CDR2 YNFKEQ, per germline. The CDR3 runs to 15 residues. V lost 0 bases and J lost 3, with 9 bases in between. The chain's CDR3 is CASSQEREINQPQHF. The CDR3 DNA reads TGTGCCAGCAGCCAAGAGCGAGAAATCAATCAGCCCCAGCATTTT.

The chain uses TRBV29-1 and TRBJ1-1; D possibly corresponds to TRBD1 (6 bases). Trimming removed 6 bases from V and 9 bases from J, with 14 bases in between. This CDR3 contains 11 residues. CDR1 is SQVTM, CDR2 ANQGSEA, per germline. CDR3 in DNA: TGCAGCGTCCTTAGACAGGATCAAGCTTTCTTT. It codes for CSVLRQDQAFF.

The J gene is TRBJ1-4, the V gene TRBV7-9; D unresolved. Germline CDR1 and CDR2: SEHNR and FQNEAQ (reference sequence). The ends were cut back, 4 bases at V and 0 bases at J, with 15 bases in the middle. The CDR3 spans 17 residues. The chain's CDR3 is CASSSPSGSATNEKLFF. For the CDR3, the DNA is TGTGCCAGCAGCTCACCCTCCGGCAGCGCAACTAATGAAAAACTGTTTTTT.

The chain is built from TRBV6-4 and TRBJ1-5, with TRBD1 matching over 7 bases. V lost 0 bases, J lost 3 bases, and 8 bases stayed unmatched. This CDR3 has 17 amino acids. Germline-derived CDR1 and CDR2 are MRHNA and SNTAGT. CDR3 residues: CASSDSTGQANNQPQHF. The DNA for the CDR3 is TGTGCCAGCAGTGACTCTACAGGACAGGCCAACAATCAGCCCCAGCATTTT.

The CDR3 loop is CASSHLAGGRVNEQFF. Written as DNA, the CDR3 is TGTGCCAGCAGCCACTTAGCGGGGGGGCGGGTCAATGAGCAGTTCTTC. V is TRBV3-1 (or the pseudogene TRBV3-2) and J is TRBJ2-1; 11 bases align to TRBD2. The CDR3 length is 16 residues. V shed 3 bases, J shed 6 bases, and the junction held 7 bases outside the gene matches. Germline V gives CDR1 LGHDT, CDR2 YNNKEL (reference sequence).

The genes are TRBV6-5 and TRBJ1-5, with D unresolved. The CDR3 covers 15 residues. The ends were cut back, 0 bases at V and 4 bases at J, with 10 bases in the middle. Germline-derived CDR1 and CDR2 are MNHEY and SVGAGI. The CDR3 DNA reads TGTGCCAGCAGTTACTCGAGAGGGCATAATCAGCCCCAGCATTTT. Amino acids: CASSYSRGHNQPQHF.

The chain uses TRBV4-1 and TRBJ2-3; D gene ambiguous. Germline values: CDR1 MGHRA, CDR2 YSYEKL. V lost 0 bases and J lost 0, with 10 bases in between. The CDR3 consists of 16 residues. CDR3 DNA sequence: TGCGCCAGCAGCCAAGATTTGTTCGTGAGCACAGATACGCAGTATTTT. Encoded protein: CASSQDLFVSTDTQYF.

V and J are TRBV7-2 and TRBJ2-5, with D maybe TRBD2 (6 bases). CDR3 length: 17 amino acids. Per the germline V gene, CDR1 is SGHTA and CDR2 is FQGNSA. Deletions cut 5 bases from V and 2 bases from J, with 21 bases between. The CDR3 sequence: CASSQAPLLADQETQYF. In nucleotides, the CDR3 is TGTGCCAGCAGCCAAGCCCCTTTACTAGCTGATCAAGAGACCCAGTACTTC.

The gene calls are TRBV15 and TRBJ1-1; 7 positions match TRBD1. V trimming: 1 base; J trimming: 3 bases; junction bases outside the gene matches: 8. The germline V gene has CDR1 LNHNV and CDR2 YYDKDF (reference sequence). CDR3 length equals 16 residues. DNA for the CDR3: TGTGCCACCAGCAGAGCCCGACAGGGTGGACACACTGAAGCTTTCTTT. This gives the protein CATSRARQGGHTEAFF. Combining the CDR3 with reference TRBV15 and TRBJ1-1 gives the whole variable domain DAMVIQNPRYQVTQFGKPVTLSCSQTLNHNVMYWYQQKSSQAPKLLFHYYDKDFNNEADTPDNFQSRRPNTSFCFLDIRSPGLGDTAMYLCATSRARQGGHTEAFFGQGTRLTVV.

This chain uses TRBV19 with TRBJ1-5; tentatively, D is TRBD1 (5 bases). This CDR3 contains 17 residues. V lost 7 bases and J 7 bases, leaving 26 bases between the germline ends. CDR1 is LNHDA, CDR2 SQIVND, per germline (reference sequence). The DNA for the CDR3 is TGTGCCAGTACCCCCGCGGGGGGGGACTGGGTTGGACAGCCCCAGCATTTT. It translates to CASTPAGGDWVGQPQHF.

The chain employs TRBV5-1 and TRBJ1-4; D may be TRBD1 (6 bases). With 3 bases removed from V and 8 bases from J, the gap between germline ends came to 20 bases. This CDR3 is 16 amino acids long. Germline V lookup: CDR1 SGHRS, CDR2 YFSETQ. CDR3 amino acids: CASSSQGSGVGEKLFF. CDR3 in DNA: TGCGCCAGCAGCTCCCAGGGGTCCGGGGTAGGGGAAAAACTGTTTTTT.

V usage is TRBV6-5 and J usage is TRBJ1-4, with TRBD1 matching 7 bases. Germline V gene lookup returns CDR1 MNHEY and CDR2 SVGAGI. The length of the CDR3 is 13 residues. J lost 7 bases, V lost 5 bases, and 4 bases had no gene match. CDR3 sequence: CASSRQGSEKLFF. Here the CDR3 DNA reads TGTGCCAGCAGTCGACAGGGAAGTGAAAAACTGTTTTTT.

The rearrangement uses TRBV30 and TRBJ1-1; D is undetermined. Germline CDR1 GTSNPN, CDR2 SVGIG (reference sequence). The ends were cut back, 0 bases at V and 0 bases at J, with 8 bases in the middle. The CDR3 spans 14 residues. This CDR3 is CAWSVSAMNTEAFF. The CDR3 coding sequence is TGTGCCTGGAGTGTTTCCGCTATGAACACTGAAGCTTTCTTT. The full variable domain, with the rest looked up from reference TRBV30 and TRBJ1-1, is SQTIHQWPATLVQPVGSPLSLECTVEGTSNPNLYWYRQAAGRGLQLLFYSVGIGQISSEVPQNLSASRPQDRQFILSSKKLLLSDSGFYLCAWSVSAMNTEAFFGQGTRLTVV.

This chain joins TRBV7-6 and TRBJ2-7; D is possibly TRBD2 (6 bases). The length of the CDR3 is 16 residues. Trimming shortened V by 0 bases and J by 0 bases, and 12 bases separated the two germline ends. Germline V gene sequence: CDR1 SGHVS, CDR2 FNYEAQ. In nucleotides, the CDR3 is TGTGCCAGCAGCTTAGCGCGGGGCAGGGTCTCCTACGAGCAGTACTTC. It translates to CASSLARGRVSYEQYF.